Listed here are 32 T cell receptor beta chains from one sample, sequenced in a study of T-cell reconstitution after alpha-beta-depleted transplantation in children. Unique molecular identifiers featured in how the TCRbeta library was prepared. One entry per CDR3 protein, called by TCRdb with MiXCR from the PCR reads. The repertoire holds over 100,000 distinct CDR3 sequences, with roughly 7.2% as singletons. The sequenced sample was PBMCs, obtained before TCRalphabeta/CD19-depleted stem cell transplant. All receptors derive from a boy aged 2 to 9 with acute lymphoblastic leukemia, due to receive a stem cell transplant.

This clonotype was seen at least ten times. The gene calls are TRBV7-2 and TRBJ2-7; D uncertain. This CDR3 is built from 12 residues. Germline assignment: CDR1 SGHTA and CDR2 FQGNSA. Trimming removed 4 bases from V and 3 bases from J, with 7 bases in between. In nucleotides, the CDR3 is TGTGCCAGCAGCTCCGCTGGCTACGAGCAGTACTTC. Amino acids: CASSSAGYEQYF. Drawing the rest from reference TRBV7-2 and TRBJ2-7, the complete variable domain is GAGVSQSPSNKVTEKGKDVELRCDPISGHTALYWYRQSLGQGLEFLIYFQGNSAPDKSGLPSDRFSAERTGGSVSTLTIQRTQQEDSAVYLCASSSAGYEQYFGPGTRLTVT.

This clonotype came up many times. The chain employs TRBV4-3 and TRBJ1-1; the D is unclear. Germline V gene data show CDR1 as LGHNA and CDR2 as YSLEER. This CDR3 is 15 amino acids long. Trimming cost V 0 bases and J 1 base, with 9 bases left between them. The CDR3 spells CASSQEAGRNTEAFF. The CDR3 DNA sequence: TGCGCCAGCAGCCAAGAAGCCGGAAGGAACACTGAAGCTTTCTTT.

The chain combines TRBV7-9 with TRBJ2-5; D ambiguous. With 1 base removed from V and 4 bases from J, the gap between germline ends came to 7 bases. Germline CDR1 is SEHNR and CDR2 is FQNEAQ (reference sequence). This CDR3 has 13 residues. CDR3: CASSLDSGETQYF. CDR3 bases: TGTGCCAGCAGCTTAGATTCCGGAGAGACCCAGTACTTC.

This clonotype was detected many times. V gene TRBV4-2 combines with J gene TRBJ2-3; possible D gene TRBD2, 5 bases. Germline loops: CDR1 LGHNA, CDR2 YNFKEQ. With 7 bases removed from V and 0 bases from J, the gap between germline ends came to 11 bases. The CDR3 extends over 14 amino acids. CDR3 nucleotides: TGTGCCAGCAAAGAAGCGGCTAGCACAGATACGCAGTATTTT. This translates into CASKEAASTDTQYF.

This clonotype was counted only a few times. V usage is TRBV6-1 and J usage is TRBJ2-1, with 7 bases matching TRBD2. V was clipped by 3 bases and J by 3 bases; unmatched bases: 5. The CDR3 totals 15 residues. CDR1 is MNHNS, CDR2 SASEGT, per germline. The chain's CDR3 is CASSDVSGDYNEQFF. CDR3 DNA: TGTGCCAGCAGTGATGTAAGCGGGGACTACAATGAGCAGTTCTTC.

This chain connects TRBV20-1 to TRBJ1-1, with TRBD1 as a possible D gene (5 bases). The germline V gene encodes CDR1 DFQATT and CDR2 SNEGSKA (reference sequence). The CDR3 sequence is 14 residues long. V was clipped by 1 base and J by 4 bases, with 13 bases between them. CDR3 sequence reads: CSARGRQGVTEAFF. The CDR3 bases are TGCAGTGCTAGAGGGCGACAAGGGGTCACTGAAGCTTTCTTT.

The V call is TRBV6-1, the J call TRBJ2-7; D is uncertain. This CDR3 has 13 residues. Germline V gives CDR1 MNHNS, CDR2 SASEGT. The V and J ends lost 0 bases and 5 bases respectively, with 8 bases between them. The CDR3 DNA reads as TGTGCCAGCAGTGAAGCGGGTTCCCACGAGCAGTACTTC. Protein: CASSEAGSHEQYF.

This sequence joins TRBV2 and TRBJ1-4, with 12 bases matching TRBD1. Germline CDR1 reads SNHLY; CDR2 reads FYNNEI. The CDR3 extends over 19 amino acids. With V trimmed by 7 bases and J by 0 bases, 12 bases remained unmatched. CDR3 sequence: CASTSPTGTGGSTNEKLFF. The CDR3 DNA sequence: TGTGCCAGCACTTCACCCACCGGGACAGGGGGCTCAACTAATGAAAAACTGTTTTTT.

In this sample, this clonotype turned up a few times. The chain is built from TRBV6-2 or TRBV6-3 and TRBJ1-1; no clear D gene. CDR1 is MNHEY, CDR2 SVGEGT, per germline. Trimming shortened V by 2 bases and J by 0 bases, and 13 bases separated the two germline ends. This CDR3 is 16 amino acids long. The DNA for the CDR3 is TGTGCCAGCAGTTACGTAGTGGAGAAATTGAACACTGAAGCTTTCTTT. Encoded protein: CASSYVVEKLNTEAFF.

The rearrangement uses TRBV20-1 and TRBJ1-4; D gene ambiguous. The CDR3 totals 16 residues. Germline CDR1 and CDR2: DFQATT and SNEGSKA (reference sequence). Trimming took off 0 bases at V and 6 bases at J, with 17 bases between the two ends. In DNA, the CDR3 is TGCAGTGCTAGAGACGGCAGCTCCCCAAGGGATGAAAAACTGTTTTTT. It is translated as CSARDGSSPRDEKLFF.

This clonotype has more than one count but fewer than ten. The J gene is TRBJ1-2, the V gene TRBV20-1; no definite D call. Trimming left V 6 bases short and J 4 bases short, with 6 bases between. This CDR3 has 10 residues. Germline V gives CDR1 DFQATT, CDR2 SNEGSKA (reference sequence). CDR3 sequence: CSADSYGYTF. CDR3 in DNA: TGCAGTGCAGACTCCTATGGCTACACCTTC.

This chain uses TRBV6-5 with TRBJ2-2; TRBD1 might be the D (5 bases). CDR1 and CDR2 (germline): MNHEY, SVGAGI. With 4 bases removed from V and 6 bases from J, the gap between germline ends came to 12 bases. The length of the CDR3 is 14 residues. As DNA, the CDR3 is TGTGCCAGCAGTTCACTCTCAGGGTCCGGGGAGCTGTTTTTT. As protein: CASSSLSGSGELFF.

Only a few counts were recorded for this clonotype. The genes are TRBV29-1 and TRBJ1-5, with TRBD1 as a possible D gene (6 bases). Trimming removed 5 bases at V and 5 bases at J, with 13 bases between. Germline V gene lookup returns CDR1 SQVTM and CDR2 ANQGSEA. This CDR3 has 13 amino acids. The DNA of the CDR3 is TGCAGCGTTAGGGACACACTTGATCAGCCCCAGCATTTT. Amino acids: CSVRDTLDQPQHF.

The chain carries TRBV7-3 and TRBJ2-5, with TRBD1 matching 8 bases. The ends lost 5 bases at V and 7 bases at J; junction bases unmatched: 9. This CDR3 comprises 14 residues. Germline CDR1 is SGHTA and CDR2 is FQGTGA. DNA of the CDR3: TGTGCCAGCAGCGGACAGGGAAAAGGCGGGACCCAGTACTTC. Encoded protein: CASSGQGKGGTQYF.

This clonotype was observed at least ten times. V usage is TRBV5-1 and J usage is TRBJ2-7; 11 nucleotides agree with TRBD1. The length of the CDR3 is 15 residues. Germline trimming cut 4 bases from V and 3 bases from J; bases unmatched to any gene: 6. Germline assignment: CDR1 SGHRS and CDR2 YFSETQ. In DNA form, the CDR3 reads TGCGCCAGCAGCGCCTCAGGGACAGGGGGCTACGAGCAGTACTTC. Protein: CASSASGTGGYEQYF. Full variable domain (remainder filled in from reference TRBV5-1 and TRBJ2-7): KAGVTQTPRYLIKTRGQQVTLSCSPISGHRSVSWYQQTPGQGLQFLFEYFSETQRNKGNFPGRFSGRQFSNSRSEMNVSTLELGDSALYLCASSASGTGGYEQYFGPGTRLTVT.

This clonotype was seen a handful of times. The J gene is TRBJ2-7, the V gene TRBV7-2; 9 positions match TRBD1. From germline, CDR1 is SGHTA and CDR2 FQGNSA. With 2 bases clipped from V and 4 bases from J, the junction kept 6 bases outside the gene matches. The CDR3 runs to 15 residues. CDR3 region: CASSLSSGQGYEQYF. CDR3 bases: TGTGCCAGCAGCTTATCCTCGGGACAGGGATACGAGCAGTACTTC.

This clonotype was observed at least ten times. The chain joins TRBV6-6 to TRBJ2-7, with D possibly being TRBD1 (6 bases). CDR3 length: 12 residues. Germline loops: CDR1 MNHNY, CDR2 SVGAGI (reference sequence). The ends were cut back, 7 bases at V and 5 bases at J, with 12 bases in the middle. The CDR3 coding sequence is TGTGCCAGCAATACAGGGCGGGACGAGCAGTACTTC. Its protein is CASNTGRDEQYF.

Ten or more counts support this clonotype. The chain uses TRBV20-1 and TRBJ2-7; 7 bases are shared with TRBD1. Trimming removed 0 bases from V and 2 bases from J; junction bases left unmatched: 7. The CDR3 loop spans 15 amino acids. Germline V gene sequence: CDR1 DFQATT, CDR2 SNEGSKA (reference sequence). CDR3 DNA: TGCAGTGCTAGAGATCTGAGACAGGGCCCCTACGAGCAGTACTTC. This sequence encodes CSARDLRQGPYEQYF.

The chain joins TRBV4-3 to TRBJ1-2, with D possibly TRBD1 on 6 matching bases. The germline V gene encodes CDR1 LGHNA and CDR2 YSLEER. Trimming took 0 bases from V and 6 from J, leaving 14 bases between them. This CDR3 region has 15 residues. CDR3 sequence reads: CASSQDQGISNGYTF. In DNA form, the CDR3 reads TGCGCCAGCAGCCAAGATCAGGGGATTTCGAATGGCTACACCTTC.

This clonotype occurred a few times. This rearrangement joins TRBV7-2 to TRBJ2-7, with 7 nucleotides matching TRBD1. This CDR3 contains 15 residues. Germline CDR1 reads SGHTA; CDR2 reads FQGNSA. The trim removed 5 bases at V and 3 bases at J, leaving 10 bases unmatched. This CDR3 reads CASSATGVKGYEQYF. The CDR3 nucleotides read TGTGCCAGCAGCGCCACAGGGGTAAAGGGCTACGAGCAGTACTTC.

This clonotype was seen ten or more times. Here the CDR3 reads CASSPGQWGAWNTEAFF. The CDR3 region has the DNA TGTGCCAGCAGCCCCGGTCAGTGGGGGGCATGGAACACTGAAGCTTTCTTT. This chain connects TRBV7-9 to TRBJ1-1; the D gene is possibly TRBD1 (6 bases). Germline lookup yields CDR1 SEHNR and CDR2 FQNEAQ (reference sequence). CDR3 length: 17 residues. V lost 5 bases and J lost 1, with 20 bases in between.

This clonotype has a count of ten or more. The chain carries TRBV20-1 and TRBJ2-1, with a tentative D call TRBD2 (7 bases). CDR1 and CDR2 from the germline V gene are DFQATT and SNEGSKA (reference sequence). Trimming removed 6 bases from V and 3 bases from J, with 18 bases in between. The CDR3 extends over 15 amino acids. CDR3 sequence: CSARPPGGFYNEQFF. Written as DNA, the CDR3 is TGCAGTGCCAGGCCCCCGGGGGGCTTCTACAATGAGCAGTTCTTC.

The chain joins TRBV7-8 to TRBJ2-7, with D perhaps given as TRBD1 or TRBD2 (5 bases each). This CDR3 contains 15 residues. Germline CDR1 reads SGHVS; CDR2 reads FQNEAQ. V lost 5 bases and J lost 6, with 20 bases in between. The CDR3 DNA sequence: TGTGCCAGCAGCGACCGGGAACAGGCAACGGGCGAGCAGTACTTC. This gives the protein CASSDREQATGEQYF. The full variable domain, its missing parts supplied by reference TRBV7-8 and TRBJ2-7, is GAGVSQSPRYKVAKRGQDVALRCDPISGHVSLFWYQQALGQGPEFLTYFQNEAQLDKSGLPSDRFFAERPEGSVSTLKIQRTQQEDSAVYLCASSDREQATGEQYFGPGTRLTVT.

On this clonotype: Since a much larger clone is just one base distant, this may be a read error. This rearrangement joins TRBV3-1 to TRBJ1-1; D remains ambiguous. Per germline, CDR1 LGHDT and CDR2 YNNKEL (reference sequence). The CDR3 loop spans 12 amino acids. Between the trimmed V and J ends, which lost 2 bases and 7 bases, there was a span of 8 bases. The CDR3 DNA sequence: TGTGCCAGCAGCCAATTCCACGGTGAAGCTTTCTTT. It is translated as CASSQFHGEAFF.

This clonotype has a handful of counts. The V and J genes are TRBV20-1 and TRBJ2-4, with 11 bases aligning to TRBD2. J gave up 4 bases and V 3 bases, and 8 bases lay outside the gene matches. The CDR3 consists of 16 residues. The germline gives CDR1 DFQATT, CDR2 SNEGSKA (reference sequence). The CDR3 DNA sequence: TGCAGTGCTAGTAAGGGACTAGCGGACGTTAAAAACATTCAGTACTTC. Translation: CSASKGLADVKNIQYF.

This clonotype was seen many times. This chain joins TRBV5-1 and TRBJ2-7, with D hard to call. The germline V gene has CDR1 SGHRS and CDR2 YFSETQ. V shed 0 bases and J shed 5 bases, with 3 bases lying between them. The CDR3 is made up of 11 amino acids. DNA for the CDR3: TGCGCCAGCAGCTTGGAACACGAGCAGTACTTC. It codes for CASSLEHEQYF.

This clonotype was observed many times. The chain links TRBV5-1 to TRBJ1-2, with TRBD1 identical over 9 bases. This CDR3 comprises 16 residues. V trimming: 5 bases; J trimming: 0 bases; junction bases outside the gene matches: 8. CDR1 SGHRS and CDR2 YFSETQ come from the germline V gene. CDR3 nucleotide sequence: TGCGCCAGCAGACCTGGACAGGGGTTAGCTAACTATGGCTACACCTTC. This sequence encodes CASRPGQGLANYGYTF.

The chain joins TRBV14 to TRBJ2-5, with TRBD2 identical over 11 bases. The CDR3 is made up of 15 amino acids. Germline V lookup: CDR1 SGHDN, CDR2 FVKESK. Losses at the gene ends were 2 bases for V and 4 bases for J; bases not matched to a gene: 3. The CDR3 sequence is CASSQTGTSGETQYF. CDR3 coding DNA: TGTGCCAGCAGCCAAACCGGGACTAGCGGAGAGACCCAGTACTTC.

The V gene is TRBV6-1, the J gene TRBJ1-6; D gene uncertain. The CDR3 sequence is 13 residues long. From germline, CDR1 is MNHNS and CDR2 SASEGT. The ends were cut back, 0 bases at V and 7 bases at J, with 4 bases in the middle. CDR3 sequence: CASSEAENSPLHF. In nucleotides, the CDR3 is TGTGCCAGCAGTGAAGCAGAAAATTCACCCCTCCACTTT.

This clonotype was observed a few times. This chain links TRBV5-1 with TRBJ1-2; D is possibly TRBD1 (6 bases). This CDR3 has 17 residues. The V end was cut by 4 bases, the J end by 8 bases, with 27 bases between. The germline V gene has CDR1 SGHRS and CDR2 YFSETQ. The CDR3: CASSPEAGALNPIGYTF. In DNA, the CDR3 is TGCGCCAGCAGCCCGGAGGCAGGGGCACTAAACCCTATCGGCTACACCTTC.

This clonotype turned up a few times. The chain uses TRBV7-9 and TRBJ2-2; D is perhaps TRBD1 (6 bases). The length of the CDR3 is 15 residues. Trimming removed 3 bases at V and 6 bases at J, with 14 bases between. Germline V gene data show CDR1 as SEHNR and CDR2 as FQNEAQ (reference sequence). The CDR3 here is CASSFNQGTAGELFF. The CDR3 DNA reads as TGTGCCAGCAGCTTTAACCAGGGGACGGCCGGGGAGCTGTTTTTT.

The chain joins TRBV29-1 to TRBJ2-7; 10 bases fit TRBD1. Germline V gene data show CDR1 as SQVTM and CDR2 as ANQGSEA. The J segment lost 0 bases and the V segment lost 0 bases, leaving 8 bases of the junction unmatched. This CDR3 contains 17 residues. The CDR3 sequence is CSVEDRARDRGSYEQYF. The CDR3 coding sequence is TGCAGCGTTGAAGATCGGGCCCGGGACAGGGGCTCCTACGAGCAGTACTTC.